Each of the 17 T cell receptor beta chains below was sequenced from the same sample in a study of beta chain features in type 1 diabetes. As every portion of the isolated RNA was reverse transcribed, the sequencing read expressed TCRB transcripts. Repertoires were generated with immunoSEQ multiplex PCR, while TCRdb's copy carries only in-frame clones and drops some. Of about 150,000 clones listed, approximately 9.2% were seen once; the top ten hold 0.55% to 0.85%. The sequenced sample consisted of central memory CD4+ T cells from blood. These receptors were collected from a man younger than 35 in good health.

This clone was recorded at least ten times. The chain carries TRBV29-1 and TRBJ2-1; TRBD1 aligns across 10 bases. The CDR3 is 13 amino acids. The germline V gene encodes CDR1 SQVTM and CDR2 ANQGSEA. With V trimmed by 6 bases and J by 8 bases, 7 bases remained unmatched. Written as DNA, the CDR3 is TGCAGCGTGTCGGGACAGGGGAGATATGAGCAGTTCTTC. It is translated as CSVSGQGRYEQFF.

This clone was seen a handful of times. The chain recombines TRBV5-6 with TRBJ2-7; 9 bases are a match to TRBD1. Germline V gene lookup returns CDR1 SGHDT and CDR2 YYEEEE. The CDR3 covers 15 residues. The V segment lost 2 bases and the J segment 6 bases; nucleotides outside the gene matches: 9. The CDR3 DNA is TGTGCCAGCAGCTTTCCAGGACAGGGGCCCCTCGAGCAGTACTTC. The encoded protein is CASSFPGQGPLEQYF.

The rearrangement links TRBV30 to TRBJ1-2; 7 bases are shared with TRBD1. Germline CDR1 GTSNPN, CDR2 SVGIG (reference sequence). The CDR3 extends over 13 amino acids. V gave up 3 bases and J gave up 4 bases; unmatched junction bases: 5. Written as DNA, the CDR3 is TGTGCCTGGAGCGGGACAGAGGTCTATGGCTACACCTTC. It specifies CAWSGTEVYGYTF.

CDR3 amino acids: CASSGTDSRQFSYNEQFF. The CDR3 DNA sequence: TGTGCCAGCAGCGGAACAGACAGCCGTCAATTCTCCTACAATGAGCAGTTCTTC. The chain joins TRBV9 to TRBJ2-1; weak D call: TRBD1 (5 bases). Germline V gene data show CDR1 as SGDLS and CDR2 as YYNGEE. The CDR3 has 18 residues. The germline V and J ends were trimmed by 3 bases and 0 bases, with 19 bases remaining between them.

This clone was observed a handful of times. The CDR3 is CASSLGQFNEQFF. CDR3 coding DNA: TGTGCCAGCAGCTTAGGTCAGTTCAATGAGCAGTTCTTC. This chain joins TRBV7-8 and TRBJ2-1; no clear D gene. The CDR3 is 13 residues long. The ends were cut back, 1 base at V and 6 bases at J, with 7 bases in the middle. Germline V CDR1 and CDR2: SGHVS, FQNEAQ.

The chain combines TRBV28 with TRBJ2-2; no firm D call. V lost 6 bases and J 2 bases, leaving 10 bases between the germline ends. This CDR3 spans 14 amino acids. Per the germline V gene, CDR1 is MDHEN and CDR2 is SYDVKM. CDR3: CASRYPKNTGELFF. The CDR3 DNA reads TGTGCCAGCAGGTACCCTAAAAACACCGGGGAGCTGTTTTTT.

The CDR3 nucleotides are TGTGCCAGCTCAAAAGGACAGAATCAGCCCCAGCATTTT. Translation gives CASSKGQNQPQHF. The V call is TRBV18, the J call TRBJ1-5; a possible D gene is TRBD1 (6 bases). CDR3 size: 13 residues. Per the germline V gene, CDR1 is KGHSH and CDR2 is LQKENI. Trimming took off 5 bases at V and 4 bases at J, with 9 bases between the two ends. The full variable domain, completed using reference TRBV18 and TRBJ1-5, is NAGVMQNPRHLVRRRGQEARLRCSPMKGHSHVYWYRQLPEEGLKFMVYLQKENIIDESGMPKERFSAEFPKEGPSILRIQQVVRGDSAAYFCASSKGQNQPQHFGDGTRLSIL.

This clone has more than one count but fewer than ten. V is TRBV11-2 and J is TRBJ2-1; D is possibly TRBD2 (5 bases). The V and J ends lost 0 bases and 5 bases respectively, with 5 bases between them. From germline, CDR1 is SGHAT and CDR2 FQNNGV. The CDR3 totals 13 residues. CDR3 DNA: TGTGCCAGCAGCTTAGACGGGGACAATGAGCAGTTCTTC. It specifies CASSLDGDNEQFF.

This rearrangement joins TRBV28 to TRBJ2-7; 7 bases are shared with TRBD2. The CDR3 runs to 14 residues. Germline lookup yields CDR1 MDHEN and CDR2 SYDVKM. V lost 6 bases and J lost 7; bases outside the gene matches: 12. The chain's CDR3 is CASSTWEGRGEQYF. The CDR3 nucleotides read TGTGCCAGCAGCACCTGGGAGGGAAGAGGGGAGCAGTACTTC.

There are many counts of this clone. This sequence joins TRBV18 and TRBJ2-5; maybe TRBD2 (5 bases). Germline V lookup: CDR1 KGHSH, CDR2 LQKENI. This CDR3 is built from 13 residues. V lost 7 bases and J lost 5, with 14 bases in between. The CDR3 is CASLASAEETQYF. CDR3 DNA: TGTGCCAGCTTAGCCTCAGCGGAGGAGACCCAGTACTTC.

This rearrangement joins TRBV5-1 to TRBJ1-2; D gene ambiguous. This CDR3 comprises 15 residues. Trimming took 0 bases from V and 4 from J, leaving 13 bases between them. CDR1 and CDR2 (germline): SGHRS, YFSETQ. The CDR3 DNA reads TGCGCCAGCAGCTTGGGGGCCACCGACATCTATGGCTACACCTTC. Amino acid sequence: CASSLGATDIYGYTF. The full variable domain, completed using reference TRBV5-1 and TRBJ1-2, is KAGVTQTPRYLIKTRGQQVTLSCSPISGHRSVSWYQQTPGQGLQFLFEYFSETQRNKGNFPGRFSGRQFSNSRSEMNVSTLELGDSALYLCASSLGATDIYGYTFGSGTRLTVV.

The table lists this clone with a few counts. CDR3 nucleotides: TGCGCCAGCAGCATGGGAGCCTATGGCTACACCTTC. Its protein product is CASSMGAYGYTF. The gene calls are TRBV5-1 and TRBJ1-2; D remains ambiguous. V was trimmed by 4 bases and J by 4 bases, leaving 8 bases between them. This CDR3 spans 12 amino acids. Germline CDR1 reads SGHRS; CDR2 reads YFSETQ.

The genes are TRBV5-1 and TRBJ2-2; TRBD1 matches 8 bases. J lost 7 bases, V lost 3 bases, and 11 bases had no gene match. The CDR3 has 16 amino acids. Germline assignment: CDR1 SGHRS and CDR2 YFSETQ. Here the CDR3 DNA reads TGCGCCAGCAGCTCACCGGGACAGGCCGAGGGCGGGGAGCTGTTTTTT. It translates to CASSSPGQAEGGELFF.

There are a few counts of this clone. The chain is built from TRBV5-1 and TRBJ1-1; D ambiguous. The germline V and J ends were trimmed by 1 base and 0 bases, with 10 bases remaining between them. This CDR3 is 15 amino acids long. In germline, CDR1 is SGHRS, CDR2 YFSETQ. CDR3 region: CASSLLSIMNTEAFF. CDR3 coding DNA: TGCGCCAGCAGCTTGCTATCCATCATGAACACTGAAGCTTTCTTT.

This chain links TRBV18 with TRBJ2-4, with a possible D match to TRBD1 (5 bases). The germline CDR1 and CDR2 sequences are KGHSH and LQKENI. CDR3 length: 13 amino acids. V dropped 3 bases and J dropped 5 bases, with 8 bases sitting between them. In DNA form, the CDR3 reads TGTGCCAGCTCACCGGGGCCAGAAAACATTCAGTACTTC. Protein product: CASSPGPENIQYF.

CDR3 nucleotide sequence: TGCAGCGCTCAAGGCCCCGGAGGGGACCCCTACGAGCAGTACTTC. It yields the protein CSAQGPGGDPYEQYF. The chain recombines TRBV29-1 with TRBJ2-7; maybe TRBD2 (6 bases). The CDR3 spans 15 residues. Trimming cost V 7 bases and J 2 bases, with 21 bases left between them. Germline V gene lookup returns CDR1 SQVTM and CDR2 ANQGSEA.

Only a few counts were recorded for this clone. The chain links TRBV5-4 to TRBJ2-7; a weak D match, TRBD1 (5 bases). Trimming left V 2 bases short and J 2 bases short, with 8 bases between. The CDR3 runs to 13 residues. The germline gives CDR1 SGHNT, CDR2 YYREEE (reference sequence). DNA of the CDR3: TGTGCCAGCAGCTTCCCGGACACCTACGAGCAGTACTTC. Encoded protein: CASSFPDTYEQYF.